The 8 T cell receptor beta chains below come from one sample, sequenced in a study of blood T cell repertoires in COVID-19. Generated by immunoSEQ multiplex PCR, the TCRdb table keeps only in-frame clones and is missing some. Of over 100,000 clones listed, approximately 70% are singletons. The sequencing input was peripheral blood. The receptors stem from a woman aged 70-85 years with acute or convalescent COVID-19.

V usage is TRBV6-2 or TRBV6-3 and J usage is TRBJ2-7, with 9 positions matching TRBD1. The V and J ends lost 5 bases and 1 base, in that order; junction bases with no gene match: 3. This CDR3 contains 14 residues. In germline, CDR1 is MNHEY, CDR2 SVGEGT. This CDR3 reads CASSPGTGSYEQYF. The CDR3 bases are TGTGCCAGCAGTCCAGGGACAGGGTCCTACGAGCAGTACTTC.

The CDR3 bases are TGTGCCAGCAGCCAAGGAACAGGCGACTATGGCTACACCTTC. Translation: CASSQGTGDYGYTF. The chain recombines TRBV7-3 with TRBJ1-2, with D possibly matching TRBD1 (5 bases). Looked up from germline, CDR1 is SGHTA and CDR2 is FQGTGA. CDR3 length: 14 residues. Trimming left V 5 bases short and J 3 bases short, with 13 bases between.

J is TRBJ2-6 and V is TRBV27; 8 nucleotides align to TRBD2. This CDR3 is 15 amino acids long. The V gene end was trimmed by 3 bases and the J gene end by 2 bases; junction bases not matched to a gene: 0. The germline V gene has CDR1 MNHEY and CDR2 SMNVEV (reference sequence). CDR3 region: CASSLGLAGANVLTF. CDR3 nucleotide sequence: TGTGCCAGCAGTTTGGGACTAGCTGGGGCCAACGTCCTGACTTTC.

This sequence joins TRBV5-1 and TRBJ1-2; no clear D. Between the trimmed V and J ends, which lost 4 bases and 1 base, there was a span of 5 bases. The CDR3 sequence is 12 residues long. Germline CDR1 SGHRS, CDR2 YFSETQ. In nucleotides, the CDR3 is TGCGCCAGCAGCCCAGATAACTATGGCTACACCTTC. This encodes CASSPDNYGYTF.

The V call is TRBV28, the J call TRBJ2-3, with D maybe TRBD1 (5 bases). This CDR3 comprises 13 residues. Germline V gene sequence: CDR1 MDHEN, CDR2 SYDVKM. V dropped 7 bases and J dropped 0 bases, with 8 bases sitting between them. The CDR3: CASIQGSTDTQYF. The CDR3 DNA follows: TGTGCCAGCATTCAGGGAAGCACAGATACGCAGTATTTT.

The chain combines TRBV28 with TRBJ2-2, with D maybe TRBD2 (7 bases). Germline V gives CDR1 MDHEN, CDR2 SYDVKM. With 5 bases removed from V and 4 bases from J, the gap between germline ends came to 14 bases. This CDR3 contains 15 residues. The CDR3 reads CASSLRGLGTGELFF. CDR3 nucleotide sequence: TGTGCCAGCAGTCTGCGGGGGCTCGGCACCGGGGAGCTGTTTTTT. The entire variable domain, with the rest obtained from reference TRBV28 and TRBJ2-2, is as follows: DVKVTQSSRYLVKRTGEKVFLECVQDMDHENMFWYRQDPGLGLRLIYFSYDVKMKEKGDIPEGYSVSREKKERFSLILESASTNQTSMYLCASSLRGLGTGELFFGEGSRLTVL.

CDR3 protein: CASSLSTEAFF. The CDR3 coding sequence is TGTGCCAGCAGTTTGAGCACTGAAGCTTTCTTT. The V call is TRBV12-3 or TRBV12-4, the J call TRBJ1-1; D not certain. Deletions cut 3 bases from V and 4 bases from J, with 3 bases between. This CDR3 spans 11 amino acids.

The gene calls are TRBV4-2 and TRBJ2-3; 11 bases are a match to TRBD2. V shed 3 bases and J 3 bases; nucleotides not matched to a gene: 5. Germline CDR1 and CDR2: LGHNA and YNFKEQ. The CDR3 is 16 residues long. The CDR3 here is CASSHETSGTTDTQYF. The DNA of the CDR3 is TGTGCCAGCAGCCACGAGACTAGCGGGACGACAGATACGCAGTATTTT.